The rows below give T cell receptor beta chains drawn from one sample of a study of human T cells and chemical hapten exposure. TCRdb analysed the RACE reads with MiXCR anew, one entry per CDR3 protein. The table has approximately 80,000 distinct CDR3 sequences, roughly 13% seen once. The sequenced sample was whole blood, obtained in connection with sensitization to the hapten diphenylcyclopropenone (DPC). The receptors here all came from a woman aged 50 to 60 with alopecia areata. Some clones in this sample may be carry-over from other donors' samples. Both conserved end residues are part of each CDR3.

v_gene,j_gene,CDR3aa
TRBV9,TRBJ2-3,CASSVGGRGPDTQYF
TRBV10-2,TRBJ2-1,CASSPSGTGGSNEQFF
TRBV12-3/TRBV12-4,TRBJ1-1,CASRETRGGEAFF
TRBV20-1,TRBJ2-6,CSAQNSGANVLTF
TRBV19,TRBJ2-1,CASSINLAGDLHSSSYNEQFF
TRBV7-6,TRBJ2-5,CASSLRLAGANQETQYF
TRBV9,TRBJ2-1,CASSVEAAGERSYNEQFF
TRBV5-4,TRBJ2-5,CASSLISGTGAETQYF
TRBV7-2,TRBJ2-1,CASSTGLAGYEQFF
TRBV19,TRBJ2-7,CASGGGTSGRRYEQYF
TRBV10-2,TRBJ1-1,CASSHLNTEAFF
TRBV5-4,TRBJ1-2,CASSSPTSSDRGNYGYTF
TRBV5-1,TRBJ1-3,CASSLAAGAGNTIYF
TRBV29-1,TRBJ2-3,CSVARVTDTQYF
TRBV25-1,TRBJ1-1,CASRKGNTEAFF
TRBV5-8,TRBJ1-2,CASSLESSGGYTF
TRBV27,TRBJ1-1,CASRLKTGTRDMAFF
TRBV5-1,TRBJ1-1,CASSKRGNTEAFF
TRBV2,TRBJ1-6,CASSEGGFYNSPLHF
TRBV20-1,TRBJ1-5,CSAGRTDNLQPQHF
TRBV7-6,TRBJ2-7,CASSLVGSDEQYF
TRBV3-1,TRBJ1-2,CASSQGQSYGYTF